This passage covers 16 T cell receptor beta chains from one sample sequenced in a study of a mutant IDH1 vaccine in newly diagnosed glioma. Measured with immunoSEQ multiplex PCR; TCRdb has only the in-frame clones, and not every one. Altogether around 89,000 clones are present, about four fifths being singletons, with the ten largest covering 7% to 8%. Time point: baseline, week 1 (first vaccination visit). Described treatment: pre-vaccination baseline after standard-of-care therapy. The sample in question was PBMCs, obtained from a glioma patient treated with radiotherapy, temozolomide or both. The source is a woman aged 45-60 years with glioma.

V gene TRBV29-1 combines with J gene TRBJ1-1; a weak D match, TRBD1 (5 bases). The germline gives CDR1 SQVTM, CDR2 ANQGSEA. This CDR3 has 13 amino acids. The V end was cut by 3 bases, the J end by 1 base, with 9 bases between. The CDR3 nucleotides are TGCAGCGTTGAGGGACCCAGGAACACTGAAGCTTTCTTT. It is translated as CSVEGPRNTEAFF.

The chain combines TRBV18 with TRBJ2-7; TRBD1 matches 12 bases. Germline assignment: CDR1 KGHSH and CDR2 LQKENI. Trimming removed 3 bases from V and 6 bases from J; junction bases left unmatched: 3. This CDR3 has 14 residues. CDR3 region: CASSPGTGGREQYF. CDR3 DNA sequence: TGTGCCAGCTCACCGGGGACAGGGGGCCGCGAGCAGTACTTC.

The chain combines TRBV7-2 with TRBJ2-6; D remains ambiguous. V lost 4 bases and J lost 0, with 13 bases in between. The CDR3 is 17 amino acids. CDR1 is SGHTA, CDR2 FQGNSA, per germline. The CDR3 loop reads CASSSGPGRSGANVLTF. In DNA form, the CDR3 reads TGTGCCAGCAGCTCGGGCCCCGGGCGCTCTGGGGCCAACGTCCTGACTTTC.

This clone was found a few times. The chain couples TRBV9 to TRBJ2-2; 12 positions agree with TRBD2. The trim removed 4 bases at V and 0 bases at J, leaving 4 bases unmatched. The length of the CDR3 is 17 residues. From germline, CDR1 is SGDLS and CDR2 YYNGEE. The CDR3 nucleotides are TGTGCCAGCAGCTATCGACTAGCGGGGGCGAACACCGGGGAGCTGTTTTTT. Encoded protein: CASSYRLAGANTGELFF.

This chain uses TRBV2 with TRBJ2-7; D gene ambiguous. Trimming removed 2 bases at V and 3 bases at J, with 14 bases between. CDR3 length equals 15 residues. Looked up from germline, CDR1 is SNHLY and CDR2 is FYNNEI. CDR3 in amino acids: CASSENHDPVYEQYF. CDR3 bases: TGTGCCAGCAGTGAAAATCATGACCCTGTCTACGAGCAGTACTTC.

This sequence joins TRBV6-5 and TRBJ2-2; 9 bases fit TRBD1. The CDR3 is made up of 14 amino acids. V was clipped by 5 bases and J by 3 bases; unmatched bases: 1. Germline assignment: CDR1 MNHEY and CDR2 SVGAGI. CDR3 bases: TGTGCCAGCAGTAGGACAGGGGACACCGGGGAGCTGTTTTTT. Residues: CASSRTGDTGELFF.

This clone was detected a few times. This chain uses TRBV2 with TRBJ1-2; the D gene is possibly TRBD1 (6 bases). Germline V gene lookup returns CDR1 SNHLY and CDR2 FYNNEI. V was shortened by 3 bases and J by 4 bases, with 9 bases between the two germline ends. The CDR3 spans 13 residues. The chain's CDR3 is CASSDSGAYGYTF. CDR3 coding DNA: TGTGCCAGCAGTGATTCAGGGGCCTATGGCTACACCTTC.

This chain joins TRBV30 and TRBJ1-5, with no clear D. Trimming took off 0 bases at V and 11 bases at J, with 14 bases between the two ends. CDR3 length: 13 residues. Germline V CDR1 and CDR2: GTSNPN, SVGIG (reference sequence). CDR3 amino acids: CAWSVRRTETQHF. The CDR3 DNA reads TGTGCCTGGAGTGTACGGAGGACGGAGACCCAGCATTTT.

The chain links TRBV27 to TRBJ1-1; 7 bases fit TRBD1. From germline, CDR1 is MNHEY and CDR2 SMNVEV (reference sequence). The CDR3 consists of 12 residues. The ends lost 8 bases at V and 6 bases at J; junction bases unmatched: 6. CDR3 amino acids: CASGQVKAEAFF. The CDR3 region has the DNA TGTGCCAGCGGACAGGTTAAGGCTGAAGCTTTCTTT.

The chain uses TRBV10-3 and TRBJ2-3; no reliable D call. CDR1 and CDR2 (germline): ENHRY, SYGVKD. The CDR3 runs 12 residues. Between the trimmed V and J ends, which lost 5 bases and 6 bases, there was a span of 9 bases. In DNA form, the CDR3 reads TGTGCCATCAGTCCCATTGGGGATACGCAGTATTTT. This gives the protein CAISPIGDTQYF.

This chain links TRBV11-2 with TRBJ1-3; D remains unclear. Germline CDR1 is SGHAT and CDR2 is FQNNGV. V lost 1 base and J lost 0, with 7 bases in between. The CDR3 is made up of 15 amino acids. The CDR3 bases are TGTGCCAGCAGCTTAGGCGGGAACTCTGGAAACACCATATATTTT. It yields the protein CASSLGGNSGNTIYF.

The J gene is TRBJ1-1, the V gene TRBV19; perhaps TRBD1 as D (5 bases). The germline CDR1 and CDR2 sequences are LNHDA and SQIVND (reference sequence). CDR3 length: 14 amino acids. Trimming pared 0 bases from V and 8 bases from J, leaving 13 bases between. CDR3 sequence (DNA): TGTGCCAGTAGTATAGATTCGGGGCTTGGAGAAGCTTTCTTT. Translated, it gives CASSIDSGLGEAFF.

The rearrangement joins TRBV6-6 to TRBJ2-7; either TRBD1 or TRBD2 may supply D (6 bases each). The CDR3 runs to 16 residues. V dropped 2 bases and J dropped 0 bases, with 14 bases sitting between them. In germline, CDR1 is MNHNY, CDR2 SVGAGI (reference sequence). The CDR3 reads CASSYPGAFSSYEQYF. The DNA for the CDR3 is TGTGCCAGCAGTTACCCGGGGGCCTTCAGCTCCTACGAGCAGTACTTC.

The gene calls are TRBV9 and TRBJ1-3; D remains unclear. Trimming cost V 7 bases and J 0 bases, with 17 bases left between them. The CDR3 totals 16 residues. Looked up from germline, CDR1 is SGDLS and CDR2 is YYNGEE. This CDR3 is CASGSDGTNSGNTIYF. The CDR3, as DNA: TGTGCCAGCGGCTCGGACGGAACAAACTCTGGAAACACCATATATTTT.

The chain has TRBV19 and TRBJ1-5; 7 bases fit TRBD1. The CDR3 has 15 amino acids. V dropped 4 bases and J dropped 7; count of bases not matched to a gene: 10. The germline CDR1 and CDR2 sequences are LNHDA and SQIVND (reference sequence). CDR3 amino acids: CASSREQGRWQPQHF. Here the CDR3 DNA reads TGTGCCAGTAGTAGGGAACAGGGGAGGTGGCAGCCCCAGCATTTT.

This chain links TRBV5-1 with TRBJ2-1; D remains unclear. CDR1 SGHRS and CDR2 YFSETQ come from the germline V gene. Trimming left V 2 bases short and J 4 bases short, with 7 bases between. CDR3 size: 13 residues. CDR3 amino acids: CASSFGQYNEQFF. The CDR3 coding sequence is TGCGCCAGCAGCTTTGGCCAGTACAATGAGCAGTTCTTC.